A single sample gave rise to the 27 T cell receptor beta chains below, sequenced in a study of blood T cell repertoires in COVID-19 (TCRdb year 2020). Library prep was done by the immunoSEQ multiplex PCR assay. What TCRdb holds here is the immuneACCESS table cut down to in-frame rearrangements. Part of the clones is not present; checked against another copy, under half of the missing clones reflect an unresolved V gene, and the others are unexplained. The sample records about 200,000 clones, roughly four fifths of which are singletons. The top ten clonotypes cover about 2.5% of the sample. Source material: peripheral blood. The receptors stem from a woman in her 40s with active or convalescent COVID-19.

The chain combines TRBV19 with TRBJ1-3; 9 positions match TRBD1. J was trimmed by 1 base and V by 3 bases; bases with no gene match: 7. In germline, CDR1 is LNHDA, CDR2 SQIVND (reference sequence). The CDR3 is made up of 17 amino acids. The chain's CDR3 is CASSIPGQGASGNTIYF. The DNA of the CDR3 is TGTGCCAGTAGTATCCCGGGACAGGGCGCATCTGGAAACACCATATATTTT.

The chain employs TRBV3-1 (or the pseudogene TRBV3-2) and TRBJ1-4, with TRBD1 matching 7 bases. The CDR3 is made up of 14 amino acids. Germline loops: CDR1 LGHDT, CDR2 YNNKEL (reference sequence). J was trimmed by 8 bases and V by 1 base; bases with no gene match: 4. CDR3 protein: CASSQVQGGEKLFF. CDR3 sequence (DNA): TGTGCCAGCAGCCAAGTCCAGGGGGGAGAAAAACTGTTTTTT.

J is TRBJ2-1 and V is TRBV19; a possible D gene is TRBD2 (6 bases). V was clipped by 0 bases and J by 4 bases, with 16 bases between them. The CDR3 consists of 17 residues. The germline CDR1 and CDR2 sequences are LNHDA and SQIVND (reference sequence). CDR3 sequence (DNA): TGTGCCAGTAGTATAGAGGGGCTTGGCGGGGCGTACAATGAGCAGTTCTTC. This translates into CASSIEGLGGAYNEQFF.

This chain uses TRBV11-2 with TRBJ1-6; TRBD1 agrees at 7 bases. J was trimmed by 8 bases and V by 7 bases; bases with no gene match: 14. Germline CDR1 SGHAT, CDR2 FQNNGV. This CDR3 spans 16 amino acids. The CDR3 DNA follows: TGTGCCAGCACCCGAGGGATCAGGGGGTTGGATTCACCCCTCCACTTT. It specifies CASTRGIRGLDSPLHF.

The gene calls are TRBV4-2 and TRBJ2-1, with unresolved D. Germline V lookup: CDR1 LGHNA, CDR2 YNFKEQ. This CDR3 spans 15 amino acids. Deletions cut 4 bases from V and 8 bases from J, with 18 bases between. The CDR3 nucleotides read TGTGCCAGCAGCCTATCCCGTACGGAGTTGTATGAGCAGTTCTTC. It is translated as CASSLSRTELYEQFF.

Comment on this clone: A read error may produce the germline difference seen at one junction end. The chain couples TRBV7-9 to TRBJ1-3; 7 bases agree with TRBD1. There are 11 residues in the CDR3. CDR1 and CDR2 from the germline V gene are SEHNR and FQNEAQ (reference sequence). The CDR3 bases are TGTGCCAGCAGCCCCTTCGGACAGGTTGATTTT. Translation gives CASSPFGQVDF.

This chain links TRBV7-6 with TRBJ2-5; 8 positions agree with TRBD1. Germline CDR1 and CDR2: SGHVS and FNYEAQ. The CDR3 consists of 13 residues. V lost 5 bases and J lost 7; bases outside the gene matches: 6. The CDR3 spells CASSDRGVGTQYF. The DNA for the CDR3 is TGTGCCAGCAGCGACAGGGGCGTAGGGACCCAGTACTTC.

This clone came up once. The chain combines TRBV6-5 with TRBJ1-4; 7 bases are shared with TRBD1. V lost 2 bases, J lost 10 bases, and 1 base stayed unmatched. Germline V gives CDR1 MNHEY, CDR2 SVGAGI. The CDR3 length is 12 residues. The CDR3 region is CASSYQGGKLFF. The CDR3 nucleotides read TGTGCCAGCAGTTACCAGGGGGGAAAACTGTTTTTT.

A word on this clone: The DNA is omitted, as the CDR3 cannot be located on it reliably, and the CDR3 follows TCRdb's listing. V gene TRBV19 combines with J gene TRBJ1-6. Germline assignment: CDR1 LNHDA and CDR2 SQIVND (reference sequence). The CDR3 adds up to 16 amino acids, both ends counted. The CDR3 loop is CASSILASSGNSPLHF.

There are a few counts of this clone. CDR3 sequence: CASSETDLYKNTIYF. DNA for the CDR3: TGTGCCAGCAGTGAGACAGATCTTTATAAGAACACCATATATTTT. The chain links TRBV9 to TRBJ1-3; TRBD1 might be the D (5 bases). This CDR3 region has 15 residues. Trimming removed 5 bases at V and 7 bases at J, with 19 bases between. Germline-derived CDR1 and CDR2 are SGDLS and YYNGEE.

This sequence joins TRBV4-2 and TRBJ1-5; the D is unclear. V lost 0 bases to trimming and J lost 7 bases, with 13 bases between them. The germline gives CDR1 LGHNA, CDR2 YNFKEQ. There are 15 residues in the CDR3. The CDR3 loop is CASSQDREGRQPQHF. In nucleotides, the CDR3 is TGTGCCAGCAGCCAAGATCGAGAAGGGAGGCAGCCCCAGCATTTT.

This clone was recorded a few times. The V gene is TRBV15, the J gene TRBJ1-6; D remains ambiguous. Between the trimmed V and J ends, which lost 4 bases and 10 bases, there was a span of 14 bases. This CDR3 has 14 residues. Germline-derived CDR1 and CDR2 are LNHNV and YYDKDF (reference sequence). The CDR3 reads CATSTGYGISPLHF. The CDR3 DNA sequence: TGTGCCACCAGCACCGGCTACGGGATCTCACCCCTCCACTTT.

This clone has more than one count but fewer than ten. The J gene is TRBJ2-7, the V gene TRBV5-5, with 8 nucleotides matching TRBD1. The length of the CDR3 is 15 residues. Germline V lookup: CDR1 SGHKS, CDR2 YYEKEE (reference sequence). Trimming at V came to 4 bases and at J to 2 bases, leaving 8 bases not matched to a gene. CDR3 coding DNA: TGTGCCAGCAGCGCTGCCGGGACAGGAGCCTACGAGCAGTACTTC. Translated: CASSAAGTGAYEQYF.

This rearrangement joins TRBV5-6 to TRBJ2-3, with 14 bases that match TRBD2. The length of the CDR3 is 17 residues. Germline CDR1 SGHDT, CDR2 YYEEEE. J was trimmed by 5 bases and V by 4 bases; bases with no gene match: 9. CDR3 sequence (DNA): TGTGCCAGCAGCCCCGCGGGACTAGCGGGAGCCAAAGATACGCAGTATTTT. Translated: CASSPAGLAGAKDTQYF. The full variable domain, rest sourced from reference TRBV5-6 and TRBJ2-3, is DAGVTQSPTHLIKTRGQQVTLRCSPKSGHDTVSWYQQALGQGPQFIFQYYEEEERQRGNFPDRFSGHQFPNYSSELNVNALLLGDSALYLCASSPAGLAGAKDTQYFGPGTRLTVL.

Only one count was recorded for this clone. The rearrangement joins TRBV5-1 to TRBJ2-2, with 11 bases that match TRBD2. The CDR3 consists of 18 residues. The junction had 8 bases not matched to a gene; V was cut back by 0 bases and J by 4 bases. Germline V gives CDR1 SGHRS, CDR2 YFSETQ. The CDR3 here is CASSLAILAGASTGELFF. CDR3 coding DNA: TGCGCCAGCAGCTTGGCCATACTAGCGGGAGCGAGCACCGGGGAGCTGTTTTTT.

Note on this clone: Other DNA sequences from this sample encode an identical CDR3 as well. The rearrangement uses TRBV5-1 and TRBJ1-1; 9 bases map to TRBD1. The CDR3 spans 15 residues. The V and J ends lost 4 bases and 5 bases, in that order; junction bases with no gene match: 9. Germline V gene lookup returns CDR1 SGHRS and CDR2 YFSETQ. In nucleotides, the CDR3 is TGCGCCAGCAGCCCCGGTACGGGACAGGGAACTGAAGCTTTCTTT. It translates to CASSPGTGQGTEAFF.

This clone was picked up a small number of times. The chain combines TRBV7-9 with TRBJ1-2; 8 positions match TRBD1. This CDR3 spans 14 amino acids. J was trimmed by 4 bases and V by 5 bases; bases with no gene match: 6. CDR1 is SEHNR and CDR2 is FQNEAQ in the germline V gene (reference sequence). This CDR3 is CASSPGQGVYGYTF. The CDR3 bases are TGTGCCAGCAGCCCAGGACAGGGAGTCTATGGCTACACCTTC.

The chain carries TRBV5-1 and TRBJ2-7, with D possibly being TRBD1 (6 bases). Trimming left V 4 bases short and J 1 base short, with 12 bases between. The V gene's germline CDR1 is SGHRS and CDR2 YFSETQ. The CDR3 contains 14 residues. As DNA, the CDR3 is TGCGCCAGCAGCCAGGACAGCCGTTCCTACGAGCAGTACTTC. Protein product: CASSQDSRSYEQYF.

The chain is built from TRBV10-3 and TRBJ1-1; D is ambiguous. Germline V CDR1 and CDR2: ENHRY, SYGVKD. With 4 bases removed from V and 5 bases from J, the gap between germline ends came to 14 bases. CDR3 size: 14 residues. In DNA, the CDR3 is TGTGCCATCAGTGTGAAGGAGGCCGGTACTGAAGCTTTCTTT. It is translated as CAISVKEAGTEAFF.

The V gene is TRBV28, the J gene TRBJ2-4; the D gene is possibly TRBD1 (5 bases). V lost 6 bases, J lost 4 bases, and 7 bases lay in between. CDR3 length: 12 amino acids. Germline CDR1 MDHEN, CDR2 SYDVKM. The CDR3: CASRQEKNIQYF. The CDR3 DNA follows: TGTGCCAGCAGACAGGAAAAAAACATTCAGTACTTC.

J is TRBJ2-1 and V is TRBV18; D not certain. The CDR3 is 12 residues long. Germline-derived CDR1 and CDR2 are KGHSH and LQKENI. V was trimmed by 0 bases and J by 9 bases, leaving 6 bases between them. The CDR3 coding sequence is TGTGCCAGCTCACCACCGAGCGTTGAGCAGTTCTTC. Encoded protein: CASSPPSVEQFF.

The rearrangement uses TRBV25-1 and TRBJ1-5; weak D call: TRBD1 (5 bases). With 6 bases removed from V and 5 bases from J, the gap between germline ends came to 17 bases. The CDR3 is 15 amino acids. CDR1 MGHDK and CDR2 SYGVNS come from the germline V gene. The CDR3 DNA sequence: TGTGCCAGCAGCCCCGGGAGGGGATGGTATCAGCCCCAGCATTTT. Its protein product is CASSPGRGWYQPQHF.

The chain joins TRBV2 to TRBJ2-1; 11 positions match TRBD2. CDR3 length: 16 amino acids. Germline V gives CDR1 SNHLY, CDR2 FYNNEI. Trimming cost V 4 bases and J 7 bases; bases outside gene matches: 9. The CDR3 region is CASSVGTSGTLNEQFF. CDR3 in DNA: TGTGCCAGCAGTGTTGGGACTAGCGGTACCTTGAATGAGCAGTTCTTC.

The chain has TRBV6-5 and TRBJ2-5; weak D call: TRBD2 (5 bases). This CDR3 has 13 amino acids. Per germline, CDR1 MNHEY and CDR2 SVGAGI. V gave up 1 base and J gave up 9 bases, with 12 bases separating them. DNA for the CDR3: TGTGCCAGCAGTTACTTTCCTAGCCAGGCCCAGTACTTC. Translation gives CASSYFPSQAQYF.

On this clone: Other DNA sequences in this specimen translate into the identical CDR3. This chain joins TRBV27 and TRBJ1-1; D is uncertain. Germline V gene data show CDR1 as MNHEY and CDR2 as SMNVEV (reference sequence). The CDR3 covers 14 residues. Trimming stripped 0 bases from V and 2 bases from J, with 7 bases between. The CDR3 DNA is TGTGCCAGCAGTTTATCCCGGGGTAACACTGAAGCTTTCTTT. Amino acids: CASSLSRGNTEAFF.

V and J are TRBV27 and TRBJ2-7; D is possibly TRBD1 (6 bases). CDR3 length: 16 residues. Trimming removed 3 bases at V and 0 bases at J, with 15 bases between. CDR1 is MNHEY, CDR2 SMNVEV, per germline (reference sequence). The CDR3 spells CASSLTGLTVSYEQYF. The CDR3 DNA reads TGTGCCAGCAGTTTGACAGGATTAACGGTCTCCTACGAGCAGTACTTC.

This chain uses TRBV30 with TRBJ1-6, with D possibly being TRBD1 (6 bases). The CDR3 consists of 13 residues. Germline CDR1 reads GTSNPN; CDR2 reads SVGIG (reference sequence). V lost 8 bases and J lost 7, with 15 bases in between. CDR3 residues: CAGGGQGNSPLHF. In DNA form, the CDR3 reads TGTGCCGGGGGGGGGCAGGGGAATTCACCCCTCCACTTT.